Below are 29 T cell receptor beta chains sequenced from a single sample in a study of T-cell memory formation after mild COVID-19. MiXCR, applied by TCRdb to the 5' RACE reads, yields one record per CDR3 protein. Of approximately 110,000 distinct CDR3 sequences listed, 20% to 25% were seen once; the top ten hold about 42%. Sequencing input: PBMCs or a T cell subset sorted from them (not recorded which). The origin of the receptors is a man between 18 and 35 years old who had mild COVID-19 (a few samples of this study predate the infection). Cell type and time point are not known.

The chain carries TRBV6-2 or TRBV6-3 and TRBJ2-1, with D tentatively TRBD2 (5 bases). Germline V gene lookup returns CDR1 MNHEY and CDR2 SVGEGT. The V end lost 2 bases, the J end lost 1 base, and 12 bases lay between the germline ends. The CDR3 spans 16 residues. CDR3 in DNA: TGTGCCAGCAGTTACAGCCGGGGTCCTTCCTACAATGAGCAGTTCTTC. Its protein product is CASSYSRGPSYNEQFF.

This chain joins TRBV4-1 and TRBJ2-5; 8 positions agree with TRBD1. The germline V gene has CDR1 MGHRA and CDR2 YSYEKL. This CDR3 is built from 16 residues. V gave up 4 bases and J gave up 4 bases; unmatched junction bases: 11. The CDR3 sequence: CASSPRGQGRPETQYF. For the CDR3, the DNA is TGCGCCAGCAGCCCCCGCGGACAGGGACGCCCAGAGACCCAGTACTTC.

The chain links TRBV6-5 to TRBJ2-3, with 14 bases identical to TRBD2. Trimming at V came to 5 bases and at J to 4 bases, leaving 5 bases not matched to a gene. Germline lookup yields CDR1 MNHEY and CDR2 SVGAGI. This CDR3 comprises 16 residues. Written as DNA, the CDR3 is TGTGCCAGCAGTCAGGGACTAGCGGGGGCCTCAGATACGCAGTATTTT. It encodes CASSQGLAGASDTQYF.

The J gene is TRBJ2-1, the V gene TRBV10-3; D unresolved. The CDR3 covers 14 residues. Germline V gene lookup returns CDR1 ENHRY and CDR2 SYGVKD. V gave up 4 bases and J gave up 4 bases, with 11 bases separating them. CDR3 region: CAISGAREYNEQFF. The CDR3 bases are TGTGCCATCAGTGGCGCCAGAGAGTACAATGAGCAGTTCTTC.

This rearrangement joins TRBV4-1 to TRBJ1-5, with D possibly being TRBD1 (6 bases). CDR3 length: 16 residues. V was shortened by 0 bases and J by 4 bases, with 13 bases between the two germline ends. Per germline, CDR1 MGHRA and CDR2 YSYEKL. The CDR3 spells CASSQEYRVGNQPQHF. CDR3 nucleotide sequence: TGCGCCAGCAGCCAAGAATACAGGGTAGGTAATCAGCCCCAGCATTTT.

This clonotype was counted a few times. The chain joins TRBV27 to TRBJ2-7, with D possibly TRBD2 on 6 matching bases. Looked up from germline, CDR1 is MNHEY and CDR2 is SMNVEV (reference sequence). The V end lost 6 bases, the J end lost 5 bases, and 20 bases lay between the germline ends. The CDR3 extends over 15 amino acids. CDR3 nucleotide sequence: TGTGCCAGCAGCCTTCGAGAGGGACGGGGGAACGAGCAGTACTTC. It encodes CASSLREGRGNEQYF.

The chain carries TRBV4-1 and TRBJ2-1, with 11 bases identical to TRBD2. Trimming cost V 1 base and J 6 bases; bases outside gene matches: 5. Germline-derived CDR1 and CDR2 are MGHRA and YSYEKL. This CDR3 is 16 amino acids long. This CDR3 is CASSQVSLAGANEQFF. The CDR3 DNA sequence: TGCGCCAGCAGCCAAGTCTCACTAGCGGGGGCCAATGAGCAGTTCTTC.

The chain has TRBV11-2 and TRBJ2-1; TRBD2 matches at 7 bases. V was pared by 1 base and J by 1 base, with 1 base of the junction left unmatched. The CDR3 has 15 amino acids. The germline CDR1 and CDR2 sequences are SGHAT and FQNNGV. The CDR3 DNA is TGTGCCAGCAGCTTAGGGACTAGGTCCTACAATGAGCAGTTCTTC. Translating it yields CASSLGTRSYNEQFF.

This clonotype was detected only a few times. The chain joins TRBV11-2 to TRBJ2-1; possible D gene TRBD2, 7 bases. CDR3 length: 16 residues. Germline values: CDR1 SGHAT, CDR2 FQNNGV. V was pared by 6 bases and J by 7 bases, with 22 bases between. CDR3 loop: CASRPAGRGGLNEQFF. Written as DNA, the CDR3 is TGTGCCAGCAGGCCCGCGGGGAGGGGGGGCCTGAATGAGCAGTTCTTC.

Only a few counts were recorded for this clonotype. A read error may produce the germline difference seen at one junction end. This sequence joins TRBV7-7 and TRBJ2-1; D is possibly TRBD1 or TRBD2 (5 bases each). There are 15 residues in the CDR3. CDR1 is SSHAT and CDR2 is FNYEAQ in the germline V gene (reference sequence). The chain's CDR3 is CASSLTGTGWHEQFF. The DNA for the CDR3 is TGTGCTAGCAGCCTTACCGGGACCGGCTGGCATGAGCAGTTCTTC.

This clonotype came up a few times. This chain links TRBV7-8 with TRBJ2-7; unclear D gene. V lost 5 bases, J lost 7 bases, and 9 bases lay in between. This CDR3 spans 11 amino acids. The germline V gene encodes CDR1 SGHVS and CDR2 FQNEAQ. The CDR3: CASSPGWEQYF. DNA for the CDR3: TGTGCCAGCAGCCCCGGCTGGGAGCAGTACTTC.

The chain couples TRBV29-1 to TRBJ2-7; D not certain. Trimming left V 4 bases short and J 6 bases short, with 13 bases between. Germline V lookup: CDR1 SQVTM, CDR2 ANQGSEA. The CDR3 loop spans 12 amino acids. The CDR3 loop reads CSVVMGFSEQYF. CDR3 in DNA: TGCAGCGTTGTTATGGGTTTCTCCGAGCAGTACTTC.

The rearrangement uses TRBV7-9 and TRBJ1-6; D remains unclear. Germline assignment: CDR1 SEHNR and CDR2 FQNEAQ (reference sequence). CDR3 length: 13 residues. V was pared by 8 bases and J by 13 bases, with 18 bases between. CDR3 sequence (DNA): TGTGCCAGCGCACGGGAGGGAATGATGCCCCTCCACTTT. Its protein product is CASAREGMMPLHF.

In this sample, this clonotype turned up many times. The V and J genes are TRBV6-5 and TRBJ2-1; no clear D gene. From germline, CDR1 is MNHEY and CDR2 SVGAGI. CDR3 length: 13 amino acids. The V and J ends lost 2 bases and 7 bases respectively, with 9 bases between them. The CDR3 coding sequence is TGTGCCAGCAGTTACGCAGGTGGTAATGAGCAGTTCTTC. Encoded protein: CASSYAGGNEQFF.

This clonotype was counted a few times. The CDR3 DNA reads as TGTGCCAGCAGTTTCGGCAGGTCCTATGGCTACACCTTC. The encoded protein is CASSFGRSYGYTF. This chain uses TRBV28 with TRBJ1-2, with D uncertain. This CDR3 region has 13 residues. Germline V gene lookup returns CDR1 MDHEN and CDR2 SYDVKM. Trimming shortened V by 3 bases and J by 4 bases, and 9 bases separated the two germline ends.

The rearrangement joins TRBV28 to TRBJ2-5; TRBD1 agrees at 8 bases. V shed 2 bases, J shed 4 bases, and the junction held 9 bases outside the gene matches. The germline V gene encodes CDR1 MDHEN and CDR2 SYDVKM. This CDR3 is built from 16 residues. Written as DNA, the CDR3 is TGTGCCAGCAGTTTACAGTTGAGGGGGACAGGAGAGACCCAGTACTTC. This codes for CASSLQLRGTGETQYF.

The chain has TRBV5-1 and TRBJ2-5; D unclear. V lost 0 bases and J lost 5, with 20 bases in between. In germline, CDR1 is SGHRS, CDR2 YFSETQ. The CDR3 consists of 17 residues. CDR3 region: CASSLGSRLAVRETQYF. The CDR3 nucleotides are TGCGCCAGCAGCTTGGGTTCGCGACTCGCCGTTCGGGAGACCCAGTACTTC.

This chain joins TRBV6-4 and TRBJ1-4; possible D gene TRBD1, 5 bases. Per germline, CDR1 MRHNA and CDR2 SNTAGT. This CDR3 is built from 12 residues. V shed 6 bases and J shed 7 bases, with 9 bases lying between them. CDR3 coding DNA: TGTGCCAGCAGATGGGGGTTTGAAAAACTGTTTTTT. Translated, it gives CASRWGFEKLFF.

The chain combines TRBV27 with TRBJ1-5, with 7 bases fitting TRBD1. V lost 6 bases to trimming and J lost 2 bases; unmatched junction nucleotides: 16. CDR3 length: 18 residues. The germline CDR1 and CDR2 sequences are MNHEY and SMNVEV (reference sequence). In DNA, the CDR3 is TGTGCCAGCAGCCGTTCAGAGGGGGCAATTGTGGGCAATCAGCCCCAGCATTTT. Its translation: CASSRSEGAIVGNQPQHF.

The V and J genes are TRBV14 and TRBJ2-7; D might be TRBD2 (5 bases). V was pared by 8 bases and J by 0 bases, with 8 bases between. CDR1 and CDR2 from the germline V gene are SGHDN and FVKESK. The CDR3 extends over 12 amino acids. CDR3 region: CASGETSYEQYF. The CDR3 DNA sequence: TGTGCCAGCGGGGAGACCTCCTACGAGCAGTACTTC.

CDR3 nucleotide sequence: TGTGCCAGCAGTTACTTGGGCCAAGAGACCCAGTACTTC. Protein sequence: CASSYLGQETQYF. The chain is built from TRBV6-2 or TRBV6-3 and TRBJ2-5; D remains ambiguous. Germline V gene data show CDR1 as MNHEY and CDR2 as SVGEGT. The V gene lost 1 base and the J gene lost 1 base, with 4 bases spanning the gap. The CDR3 is 13 residues long.

This CDR3 reads CASSFMQGANYGYTF. CDR3 DNA: TGTGCCAGCAGTTTCATGCAGGGGGCTAACTATGGCTACACCTTC. The rearrangement joins TRBV28 to TRBJ1-2; TRBD1 agrees at 7 bases. V dropped 3 bases and J dropped 0; count of bases not matched to a gene: 4. The CDR3 is 15 amino acids. The germline V gene encodes CDR1 MDHEN and CDR2 SYDVKM.

The rearrangement joins TRBV19 to TRBJ2-3; D may be TRBD2 (6 bases). The germline CDR1 and CDR2 sequences are LNHDA and SQIVND (reference sequence). This CDR3 has 14 amino acids. V lost 6 bases, J lost 2 bases, and 12 bases lay in between. The CDR3 DNA follows: TGTGCCAGTAGAAGGCGGGGATACACAGATACGCAGTATTTT. This encodes CASRRRGYTDTQYF.

This clonotype was counted ten times or more. This chain links TRBV7-2 with TRBJ2-1; 7 bases line up with TRBD1. This CDR3 has 15 residues. V dropped 6 bases and J dropped 0; count of bases not matched to a gene: 5. CDR1 is SGHTA and CDR2 is FQGNSA in the germline V gene. CDR3 region: CASRSGQSSYNEQFF. The CDR3 DNA reads as TGTGCCAGCAGGTCGGGACAGAGCTCCTACAATGAGCAGTTCTTC.

The chain uses TRBV6-2 or TRBV6-3 and TRBJ2-4; the D gene is possibly TRBD1 (5 bases). The CDR3 consists of 17 residues. Germline lookup yields CDR1 MNHEY and CDR2 SVGEGT. Trimming removed 4 bases from V and 0 bases from J, with 16 bases in between. The CDR3 loop is CASSSIYGHSAKNIQYF. The DNA for the CDR3 is TGTGCCAGCAGTTCGATATATGGACACTCAGCCAAAAACATTCAGTACTTC.

V is TRBV4-1 and J is TRBJ2-3; TRBD1 agrees at 9 bases. The CDR3 loop spans 17 amino acids. Per germline, CDR1 MGHRA and CDR2 YSYEKL. Trimming at V came to 4 bases and at J to 0 bases, leaving 8 bases not matched to a gene. The CDR3 DNA follows: TGCGCCAGCAGCCGAGGGGGGACAGGGCCAAGCACAGATACGCAGTATTTT. As protein: CASSRGGTGPSTDTQYF.

V is TRBV4-1 and J is TRBJ2-2; D possibly corresponds to TRBD2 (5 bases). V gave up 2 bases and J gave up 6 bases, with 13 bases separating them. The CDR3 is 15 residues long. Germline V CDR1 and CDR2: MGHRA, YSYEKL. This CDR3 is CASSQPSASPGELFF. In DNA form, the CDR3 reads TGCGCCAGCAGCCAACCTTCTGCTAGCCCCGGGGAGCTGTTTTTT.

The chain has TRBV11-2 and TRBJ2-3; TRBD1 agrees at 9 bases. After removal of 3 bases from V and 4 bases from J, the junction contained 8 bases not matched to a gene. The V gene's germline CDR1 is SGHAT and CDR2 FQNNGV. The CDR3 covers 16 residues. The CDR3 DNA reads as TGTGCCAGCAGCTTTGCCCGAGGACAGGGGTCAGATACGCAGTATTTT. Translating it yields CASSFARGQGSDTQYF. The entire variable domain, with the rest obtained from reference TRBV11-2 and TRBJ2-3, is as follows: EAGVAQSPRYKIIEKRQSVAFWCNPISGHATLYWYQQILGQGPKLLIQFQNNGVVDDSQLPKDRFSAERLKGVDSTLKIQPAKLEDSAVYLCASSFARGQGSDTQYFGPGTRLTVL.

This chain joins TRBV11-2 and TRBJ1-1, with a weak D call TRBD1 (6 bases). V lost 2 bases, J lost 8 bases, and 12 bases lay in between. There are 13 residues in the CDR3. Germline loops: CDR1 SGHAT, CDR2 FQNNGV. The CDR3 sequence: CASSLWAQGEAFF. CDR3 DNA sequence: TGTGCCAGCAGCTTATGGGCGCAGGGGGAAGCTTTCTTT.